This T cell receptor (beta chain) was profiled in a study of shared clonotypes between healthy human individuals. General observations from the study: Clonotype sharing across a handful of donors was observed for roughly 5% of naive CD4 clonotypes.

Several immunoSEQ 96-well plates shared each subset's DNA, each plate a replicate. Assay used: immunoSEQ multiplex PCR; TCRdb lists only in-frame clones, some missing. The sample lists 2 million to 2.5 million clones, just over 90% occurring once. Each of the donors was a healthy adult who was HIV-negative and had not had a recent acute infection or vaccination. Adults of Caucasian background living in Nashville, Tennessee made up all donors. Concerning this clone: No antigen is known for it.

The clonotype was recovered from a man aged 18 to 30 in good health. Some clones in this sample may be carry-over from other donors' samples. Material: naive CD4+ T cells from PBMCs. Documented subset: CD45RA+ positively selected.

The CDR3 sequence is CASSDKREGPDEQYF. The CDR3 DNA sequence: TGTGCCAGCAGCGACAAGCGGGAGGGCCCGGACGAGCAGTACTTC. The chain carries TRBV5-4 and TRBJ2-7; 10 nucleotides align to TRBD2. J was trimmed by 5 bases and V by 4 bases; bases with no gene match: 9. Germline V CDR1 and CDR2: SGHNT, YYREEE (reference sequence). The length of the CDR3 is 15 residues.